This T cell receptor beta chain was found in a study of OX40 agonist ivuxolimab in advanced cancers. Study in general: Three patients had partial responses: one hepatocellular carcinoma, two cutaneous melanoma.

Assay used: immunoSEQ multiplex PCR; TCRdb lists only in-frame clones, some missing. The sample yields about 12,000 clones, roughly 81% seen once. Trimming cost V 1 base and J 5 bases; bases outside gene matches: 2. The CDR3 extends over 14 amino acids. The germline gives CDR1 SEHNR, CDR2 FQNEAQ (reference sequence). The receptor was isolated from an adult with an advanced solid tumor such as melanoma, head and neck, liver or kidney cancer. The sample here was CD4+ or CD8+ T cells sorted from blood, taken in a trial of the OX40 agonist ivuxolimab. The V and J genes are TRBV7-9 and TRBJ2-1; 7 nucleotides match TRBD2. The CDR3 DNA reads TGTGCCAGCAGCTTAGTGCTAGCGGACAATGAGCAGTTCTTC. Its protein is CASSLVLADNEQFF.